One T cell receptor (beta chain) is described in this entry. In the authors' workflow: How many nucleated cells were present was estimated from reference gene primer amplification. Measured with immunoSEQ multiplex PCR; TCRdb has only the in-frame clones, and not every one. V and J calls and clone size are given by that table; D and trimming were obtained from the DNA. Of 380,000 or so clones in the sample, approximately 86% were seen once. The data are from a study of blood T cell repertoires in COVID-19. The CDR3 runs 15 residues. V lost 4 bases to trimming and J lost 2 bases; unmatched junction nucleotides: 6. Germline CDR1 SGHRS, CDR2 YFSETQ. Recruited during active infection, patients (from Seattle) were subsequently followed longitudinally.

This receptor was identified in a woman aged 60 to 75 with COVID-19, enrolled during active disease. Sequencing input: peripheral blood. The chain combines TRBV5-1 with TRBJ1-3; 7 bases are a match to TRBD1. CDR3 protein: CASSQGGVPGNTIYF. The CDR3 DNA sequence: TGCGCCAGCAGCCAGGGGGGTGTTCCTGGAAACACCATATATTTT.